This TCR beta chain is drawn from a study of identical twins. Note on this clonotype: A much larger clone is a single base away; this may be a read error.

The CDR3 covers 14 residues. In germline, CDR1 is LGHNA, CDR2 YNFKEQ. Via MiXCR, TCRdb re-called the 5' RACE reads, giving one row per CDR3 protein. The sample has about 190,000 distinct CDR3 sequences, more than 15% seen once; the top ten hold 40%. Another study also made use of these data, one on T cells expressing NK-cell markers.

The chain joins TRBV4-2 to TRBJ2-1; TRBD1 might be the D (5 bases). What was sequenced was CD8+ T cells sorted from blood. This receptor was taken from a woman in her late teens or twenties in good health. The CDR3 sequence: CASSQGGSCNEQFF. The CDR3 nucleotides read TGTGCCAGCAGCCAAGGGGGCTCCTGCAATGAGCAGTTCTTC.